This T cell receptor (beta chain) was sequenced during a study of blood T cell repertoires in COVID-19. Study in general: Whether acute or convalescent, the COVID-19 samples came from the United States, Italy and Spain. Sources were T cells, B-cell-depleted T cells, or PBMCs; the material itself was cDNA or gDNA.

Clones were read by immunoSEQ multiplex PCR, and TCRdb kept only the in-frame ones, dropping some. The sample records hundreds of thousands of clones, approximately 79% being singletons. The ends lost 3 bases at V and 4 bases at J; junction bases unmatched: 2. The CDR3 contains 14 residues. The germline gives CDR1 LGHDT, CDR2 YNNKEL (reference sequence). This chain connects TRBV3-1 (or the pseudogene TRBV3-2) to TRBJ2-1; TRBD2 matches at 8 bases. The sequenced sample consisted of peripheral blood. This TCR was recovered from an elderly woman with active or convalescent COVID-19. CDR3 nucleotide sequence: TGTGCCAGCAGCCACCGGGGGGGTTACAATGAGCAGTTCTTC. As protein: CASSHRGGYNEQFF.